The entry below gives a single T cell receptor (beta chain) sequence along with its context. The antigen is not known. The data were obtained in a study of T cell repertoires in cytomegalovirus infection. About the study: Recently identified HLA-C-restricted CMV epitopes were used, and well-studied HLA-B-restricted CMV epitopes were used as well. Both a matching HLA type and CMV infection were indicated by public TCR beta signatures. Findings and caveats of the study: HLA-C-restricted CMV-specific TCR beta clonotypes were dominant in the ex vivo response. Carriage of CMV together with the relevant HLA was identifiable through cumulative public TCR beta family frequency.

CDR1 and CDR2 (germline): SGDLS, YYNGEE. V lost 0 bases to trimming and J lost 0 bases, with 12 bases between them. The CDR3 is made up of 17 amino acids. TCRdb reanalysed the reads using MiXCR and keeps one entry per CDR3 protein. In the table there are approximately 910,000 distinct CDR3 sequences, approximately 33% of which are singletons. This receptor was identified in a human donor in good health (CMV status not recorded). Some clones in this sample may be carry-over from other donors' samples. The sample in question was cultured CD8+ T cells from PBMCs, obtained from culture after CMV antigen stimulation. This chain connects TRBV9 to TRBJ2-2, with no clear D. The CDR3 DNA reads as TGTGCCAGCAGCGTAGGAGGACGGCCTACGAACACCGGGGAGCTGTTTTTT. Its protein product is CASSVGGRPTNTGELFF.